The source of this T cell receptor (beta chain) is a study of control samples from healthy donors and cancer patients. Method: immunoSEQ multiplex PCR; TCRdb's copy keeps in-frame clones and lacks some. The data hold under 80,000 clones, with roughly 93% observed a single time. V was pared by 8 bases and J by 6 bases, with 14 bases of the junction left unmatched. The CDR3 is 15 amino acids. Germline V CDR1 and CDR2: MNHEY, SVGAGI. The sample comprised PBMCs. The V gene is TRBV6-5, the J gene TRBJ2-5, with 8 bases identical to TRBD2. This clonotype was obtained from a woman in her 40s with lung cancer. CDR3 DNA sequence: TGTGCCAGCTCCTGGGCGGGGGGCCCTGGGCAGACCCAGTACTTC. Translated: CASSWAGGPGQTQYF.